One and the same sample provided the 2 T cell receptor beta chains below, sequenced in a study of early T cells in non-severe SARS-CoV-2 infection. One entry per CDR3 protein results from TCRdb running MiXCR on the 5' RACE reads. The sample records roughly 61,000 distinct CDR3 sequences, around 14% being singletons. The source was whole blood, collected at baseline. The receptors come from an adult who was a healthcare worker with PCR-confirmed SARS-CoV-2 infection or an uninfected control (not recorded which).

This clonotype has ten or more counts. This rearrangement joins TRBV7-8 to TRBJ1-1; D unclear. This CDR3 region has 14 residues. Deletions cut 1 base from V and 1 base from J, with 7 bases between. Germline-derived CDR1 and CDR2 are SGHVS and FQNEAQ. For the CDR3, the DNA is TGTGCCAGCAGCTTAGGGGTCGGGAACACTGAAGCTTTCTTT. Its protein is CASSLGVGNTEAFF.

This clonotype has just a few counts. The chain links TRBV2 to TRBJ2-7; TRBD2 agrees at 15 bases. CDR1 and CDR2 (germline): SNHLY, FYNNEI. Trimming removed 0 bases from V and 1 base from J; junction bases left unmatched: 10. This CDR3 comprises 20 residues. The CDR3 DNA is TGTGCCAGCAGTGAAGCCCAGGGACTAGCGGGAGGACCCTCTTCCTACGAGCAGTACTTC. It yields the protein CASSEAQGLAGGPSSYEQYF.